The 24 T cell receptor beta chains given below trace back to one sample, sequenced in a study of tissue T cells after allogeneic stem cell transplantation. The protocol was immunoSEQ multiplex PCR, while the TCRdb copy is restricted to in-frame clones and leaves out a portion. Found here are tens of thousands of clones, 85% of them singletons; the top ten hold roughly 4%. This specimen consisted of blood, obtained before transplantation. These receptors all come from a woman aged 18-49 years who later had graft-versus-host disease after an allogeneic stem cell transplant.

J is TRBJ2-7 and V is TRBV19, with a weak D call TRBD1 (6 bases). Between the trimmed V and J ends, which lost 6 bases and 0 bases, there was a span of 18 bases. Germline values: CDR1 LNHDA, CDR2 SQIVND (reference sequence). The CDR3 extends over 16 amino acids. CDR3 nucleotide sequence: TGTGCCAGTAGCCACCCGCGGCAGGGGAACTCCTACGAGCAGTACTTC. It codes for CASSHPRQGNSYEQYF.

The chain uses TRBV7-2 and TRBJ2-7; D possibly uses TRBD1 or TRBD2 (5 bases each). Germline-derived CDR1 and CDR2 are SGHTA and FQGNSA. The CDR3 totals 15 residues. Trimming removed 5 bases from V and 2 bases from J, with 16 bases in between. The CDR3 DNA follows: TGTGCCAGCAGCCCTTCGGGGCAGAATGCCTACGAGCAGTACTTC. Its protein product is CASSPSGQNAYEQYF. The full variable domain, its missing parts supplied by reference TRBV7-2 and TRBJ2-7, is GAGVSQSPSNKVTEKGKDVELRCDPISGHTALYWYRQSLGQGLEFLIYFQGNSAPDKSGLPSDRFSAERTGGSVSTLTIQRTQQEDSAVYLCASSPSGQNAYEQYFGPGTRLTVT.

This chain uses TRBV24-1 with TRBJ2-1; 7 bases match TRBD2. Germline V lookup: CDR1 KGHDR, CDR2 SFDVKD. The V and J ends lost 4 bases and 3 bases, in that order; junction bases with no gene match: 8. This CDR3 has 16 amino acids. The CDR3 nucleotides read TGTGCCACCAGTGACCCTCGGGCGGGGGACTACAATGAGCAGTTCTTC. Translated: CATSDPRAGDYNEQFF.

This chain links TRBV7-2 with TRBJ2-5, with D unresolved. This CDR3 has 13 amino acids. With 2 bases removed from V and 5 bases from J, the gap between germline ends came to 9 bases. Per the germline V gene, CDR1 is SGHTA and CDR2 is FQGNSA. The CDR3: CASSLNRWETQYF. In DNA, the CDR3 is TGTGCCAGCAGCTTAAACCGTTGGGAGACCCAGTACTTC. Filled out from reference TRBV7-2 and TRBJ2-5, the complete variable domain reads GAGVSQSPSNKVTEKGKDVELRCDPISGHTALYWYRQSLGQGLEFLIYFQGNSAPDKSGLPSDRFSAERTGGSVSTLTIQRTQQEDSAVYLCASSLNRWETQYFGPGTRLLVL.

This clone occurred once. The V and J genes are TRBV7-2 and TRBJ1-1; D may be TRBD1 (6 bases). V lost 8 bases, J lost 10 bases, and 26 bases lay in between. Germline CDR1 reads SGHTA; CDR2 reads FQGNSA. The CDR3 is made up of 15 amino acids. The CDR3 loop is CASYAYRDMGRGAFF. CDR3 nucleotides: TGTGCCAGCTACGCGTACAGGGATATGGGGCGGGGAGCTTTCTTT.

The rearrangement links TRBV18 to TRBJ1-5; no clear D. The V end was cut by 3 bases, the J end by 2 bases, with 5 bases between. The CDR3 covers 13 residues. The V gene's germline CDR1 is KGHSH and CDR2 LQKENI. CDR3 region: CASSPGGNQPQHF. The DNA of the CDR3 is TGTGCCAGCTCACCTGGAGGCAATCAGCCCCAGCATTTT.

The CDR3 spells CASSQVAWGGSETGELFF. The DNA of the CDR3 is TGTGCCAGCAGCCAAGTAGCTTGGGGCGGGAGTGAAACCGGGGAGCTGTTTTTT. V and J are TRBV3-1 (or the pseudogene TRBV3-2) and TRBJ2-2, with 7 nucleotides matching TRBD2. The CDR3 has 18 amino acids. Germline values: CDR1 LGHDT, CDR2 YNNKEL (reference sequence). Trimming at V came to 1 base and at J to 5 bases, leaving 13 bases not matched to a gene.

The CDR3 reads CASSLLGGGHTGELFF. In DNA, the CDR3 is TGTGCCAGCAGTTTACTGGGGGGGGGCCACACCGGGGAGCTGTTTTTT. The rearrangement links TRBV27 to TRBJ2-2, with D perhaps matching TRBD2 (7 bases). CDR1 and CDR2 (germline): MNHEY, SMNVEV (reference sequence). The CDR3 is made up of 16 amino acids. Trimming stripped 2 bases from V and 3 bases from J, with 13 bases between.

The chain has TRBV30 and TRBJ2-1; 15 bases line up with TRBD2. The CDR3 contains 20 residues. Germline assignment: CDR1 GTSNPN and CDR2 SVGIG (reference sequence). Trimming cost V 3 bases and J 0 bases; bases outside gene matches: 12. Here the CDR3 DNA reads TGTGCCTGGAGGGGATACGGGACTAGCGGGGGGCCCAGCTCCTACAATGAGCAGTTCTTC. It encodes CAWRGYGTSGGPSSYNEQFF.

This chain links TRBV9 with TRBJ2-3; 9 bases are shared with TRBD1. This CDR3 spans 16 amino acids. The germline CDR1 and CDR2 sequences are SGDLS and YYNGEE. The trim removed 3 bases at V and 5 bases at J, leaving 10 bases unmatched. The CDR3 nucleotides are TGTGCCAGCAGCGGAGGACAGGGGAAAGAGAGAGATACGCAGTATTTT. It translates to CASSGGQGKERDTQYF.

The chain links TRBV6-5 to TRBJ1-1, with D unclear. V lost 10 bases and J lost 0, with 12 bases in between. The CDR3 sequence is 13 residues long. Germline V lookup: CDR1 MNHEY, CDR2 SVGAGI. CDR3 in DNA: TGTGCCACCCGGGAACCCATGAACACTGAAGCTTTCTTT. This gives the protein CATREPMNTEAFF.

This clone has a single count. CDR3 sequence: CASSFSVQGGETQYF. The CDR3 DNA reads as TGTGCCAGCAGCTTTTCCGTACAGGGGGGAGAGACCCAGTACTTC. The chain is built from TRBV7-8 and TRBJ2-5; 8 nucleotides align to TRBD1. The V segment lost 3 bases and the J segment 4 bases; nucleotides outside the gene matches: 7. This CDR3 contains 15 residues. CDR1 and CDR2 from the germline V gene are SGHVS and FQNEAQ.

This chain's CDR3 is CASSLRSKSQPQHF. The CDR3 DNA follows: TGTGCCAGCAGCTTAAGAAGTAAGAGTCAGCCCCAGCATTTT. The V call is TRBV5-6, the J call TRBJ1-5; D unclear. Trimming took 2 bases from V and 6 from J, leaving 12 bases between them. The CDR3 has 14 amino acids. Germline loops: CDR1 SGHDT, CDR2 YYEEEE.

The chain couples TRBV5-8 to TRBJ2-2; 8 nucleotides align to TRBD1. Trimming cost V 7 bases and J 8 bases; bases outside gene matches: 10. CDR1 is SGHTS and CDR2 is YDEGEE in the germline V gene. The CDR3 loop spans 14 amino acids. This chain's CDR3 is CASRPVRGPGELFF. The CDR3 nucleotides are TGTGCCAGCCGTCCAGTCAGGGGGCCGGGGGAGCTGTTTTTT.

The chain recombines TRBV20-1 with TRBJ2-3; D gene ambiguous. The CDR3 has 11 residues. Germline values: CDR1 DFQATT, CDR2 SNEGSKA (reference sequence). Trimming stripped 6 bases from V and 8 bases from J, with 12 bases between. The CDR3 is CSAPTLGTQYF. In nucleotides, the CDR3 is TGCAGTGCCCCAACGTTGGGTACGCAGTATTTT.

This chain links TRBV5-1 with TRBJ1-2; 7 positions agree with TRBD1. Losses at the gene ends were 4 bases for V and 2 bases for J; bases not matched to a gene: 8. The germline gives CDR1 SGHRS, CDR2 YFSETQ. The CDR3 is made up of 15 amino acids. The DNA for the CDR3 is TGCGCCAGCAGCCAGACAGGGACGGCAAACTATGGCTACACCTTC. Its protein is CASSQTGTANYGYTF.

The rearrangement links TRBV4-1 to TRBJ2-4; TRBD1 agrees at 10 bases. V shed 0 bases and J 8 bases; nucleotides not matched to a gene: 10. This CDR3 is built from 17 residues. Germline CDR1 is MGHRA and CDR2 is YSYEKL. CDR3 in DNA: TGCGCCAGCAGCCAAGAGGGGACAGGGGCCTATTCGGACATTCAGTACTTC. Translating gives CASSQEGTGAYSDIQYF.

The rearrangement links TRBV6-2 or TRBV6-3 to TRBJ1-1; D is perhaps TRBD1 (6 bases). The CDR3 runs to 14 residues. In germline, CDR1 is MNHEY, CDR2 SVGEGT. V lost 2 bases, J lost 2 bases, and 9 bases lay in between. For the CDR3, the DNA is TGTGCCAGCAGTTACGAAGGGGGTAACACTGAAGCTTTCTTT. Translating gives CASSYEGGNTEAFF.

The chain is built from TRBV5-5 and TRBJ1-2, with D uncertain. Deletions cut 0 bases from V and 5 bases from J, with 11 bases between. The CDR3 is made up of 14 amino acids. Germline V gives CDR1 SGHKS, CDR2 YYEKEE (reference sequence). The CDR3 DNA is TGTGCCAGCAGCTTGGCGGTCAGCTTGTATGGCTACACCTTC. Its protein product is CASSLAVSLYGYTF.

This chain uses TRBV19 with TRBJ2-7, with TRBD1 identical over 7 bases. CDR1 is LNHDA and CDR2 is SQIVND in the germline V gene (reference sequence). J was trimmed by 3 bases and V by 6 bases; bases with no gene match: 5. The CDR3 is 13 residues long. CDR3 region: CASSNRDSYEQYF. The CDR3 region has the DNA TGTGCCAGTAGCAACCGGGACAGCTACGAGCAGTACTTC.

V usage is TRBV7-9 and J usage is TRBJ1-1, with 8 positions matching TRBD1. The CDR3 has 15 residues. V lost 5 bases and J lost 1; bases outside the gene matches: 6. Germline lookup yields CDR1 SEHNR and CDR2 FQNEAQ (reference sequence). The CDR3 is CASSLRQGRNTEAFF. The CDR3 nucleotides read TGTGCCAGCAGCCTCCGACAGGGGAGGAACACTGAAGCTTTCTTT.

The chain couples TRBV5-1 to TRBJ1-1; 10 bases map to TRBD1. The CDR3 consists of 15 residues. V shed 2 bases and J 1 base; nucleotides not matched to a gene: 2. Germline V gives CDR1 SGHRS, CDR2 YFSETQ. The CDR3 loop is CASSFDRGPNTEAFF. CDR3 DNA: TGCGCCAGCAGCTTCGACAGGGGGCCGAACACTGAAGCTTTCTTT.

The CDR3 loop reads CASTKPPDRGNSPLHF. The CDR3 DNA reads TGTGCCAGCACTAAACCCCCGGACAGGGGGAATTCACCCCTCCACTTT. This chain joins TRBV25-1 and TRBJ1-6, with 10 positions matching TRBD1. The CDR3 runs to 16 residues. The J segment lost 7 bases and the V segment lost 7 bases, leaving 10 bases of the junction unmatched. Germline V gene lookup returns CDR1 MGHDK and CDR2 SYGVNS. Combining the CDR3 with reference TRBV25-1 and TRBJ1-6 gives the whole variable domain EADIYQTPRYLVIGTGKKITLECSQTMGHDKMYWYQQDPGMELHLIHYSYGVNSTEKGDLSSESTVSRIRTEHFPLTLESARPSHTSQYLCASTKPPDRGNSPLHFGNGTRLTVT.

This chain joins TRBV7-9 and TRBJ2-5; TRBD1 might be the D (5 bases). The V end was cut by 3 bases, the J end by 1 base, with 9 bases between. The germline CDR1 and CDR2 sequences are SEHNR and FQNEAQ (reference sequence). The CDR3 covers 14 residues. The CDR3 DNA reads as TGTGCCAGCAGCTTCGGACATATCCAAGAGACCCAGTACTTC. Translating gives CASSFGHIQETQYF.